The 5 T cell receptor beta chains reported below all come from one sample, sequenced in a study of cytomegalovirus exposure and HLA in healthy donors. The PCR ran on 60 Vbeta and 13 Jbeta primers. The table came from immunoSEQ multiplex PCR; TCRdb's copy has only in-frame clones and leaves some out. The sample includes around 110,000 clones, around 80% of them seen just once. The sequencing input was PBMCs. These receptors were taken from a young man in good health and CMV-seropositive.

The V and J genes are TRBV6-5 and TRBJ1-1, with 10 nucleotides matching TRBD1. Per germline, CDR1 MNHEY and CDR2 SVGAGI. The CDR3 covers 14 residues. V gave up 2 bases and J gave up 6 bases; unmatched junction bases: 3. The CDR3 loop reads CASSYRQGASEAFF. CDR3 sequence (DNA): TGTGCCAGCAGTTACCGACAGGGGGCATCTGAAGCTTTCTTT.

This CDR3 is CASSQPGQGLAAFF. The DNA of the CDR3 is TGCGCCAGCAGCCAGCCGGGACAGGGGTTGGCAGCTTTCTTT. This chain links TRBV4-3 with TRBJ1-1; 10 positions match TRBD1. V was clipped by 3 bases and J by 10 bases; unmatched bases: 8. In germline, CDR1 is LGHNA, CDR2 YSLEER. The CDR3 extends over 14 amino acids.

V gene TRBV30 combines with J gene TRBJ1-5; D gene uncertain. CDR3 size: 18 residues. Trimming left V 1 base short and J 0 bases short, with 19 bases between. The germline V gene has CDR1 GTSNPN and CDR2 SVGIG (reference sequence). The CDR3 loop reads CAWSDPIQWLNSNQPQHF. CDR3 nucleotide sequence: TGTGCCTGGAGTGACCCGATACAGTGGCTAAATAGCAATCAGCCCCAGCATTTT.

As for this clone: Other DNA sequences within the sample encode an identical CDR3. The chain combines TRBV9 with TRBJ2-1, with a tentative D call TRBD2 (6 bases). This CDR3 region has 15 residues. Trimming cost V 0 bases and J 4 bases, with 11 bases left between them. CDR1 SGDLS and CDR2 YYNGEE come from the germline V gene. In DNA form, the CDR3 reads TGTGCCAGCAGCGTAGCGGGGGACCTATACAATGAGCAGTTCTTC. This encodes CASSVAGDLYNEQFF. Drawing the rest from reference TRBV9 and TRBJ2-1, the complete variable domain is DSGVTQTPKHLITATGQRVTLRCSPRSGDLSVYWYQQSLDQGLQFLIQYYNGEERAKGNILERFSAQQFPDLHSELNLSSLELGDSALYFCASSVAGDLYNEQFFGPGTRLTVL.

V and J are TRBV29-1 and TRBJ2-5; 15 bases map to TRBD2. J gave up 2 bases and V 6 bases, and 13 bases lay outside the gene matches. This CDR3 has 18 residues. CDR1 is SQVTM, CDR2 ANQGSEA, per germline. The CDR3 DNA follows: TGCAGCGTGAGGACTAGCGGGAGGGCCGGACAGCTTCAAGAGACCCAGTACTTC. This translates into CSVRTSGRAGQLQETQYF.